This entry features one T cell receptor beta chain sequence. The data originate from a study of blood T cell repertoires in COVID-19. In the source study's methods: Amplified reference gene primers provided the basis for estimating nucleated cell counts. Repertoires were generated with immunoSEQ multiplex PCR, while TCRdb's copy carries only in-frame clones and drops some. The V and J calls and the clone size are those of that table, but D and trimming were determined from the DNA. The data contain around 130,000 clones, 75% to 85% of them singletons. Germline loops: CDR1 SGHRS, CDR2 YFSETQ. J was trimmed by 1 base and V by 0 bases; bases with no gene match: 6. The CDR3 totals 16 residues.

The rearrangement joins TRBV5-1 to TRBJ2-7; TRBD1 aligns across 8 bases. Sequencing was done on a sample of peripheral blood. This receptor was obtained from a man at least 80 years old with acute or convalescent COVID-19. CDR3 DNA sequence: TGCGCCAGCAGCTTGGTCCCCGGACAGGGTTCCTACGAGCAGTACTTC. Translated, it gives CASSLVPGQGSYEQYF.